A selection of T cell receptor beta chains follows, all from one sample in a study of blood T cell repertoires in COVID-19. Profiling relied on immunoSEQ multiplex PCR, and the TCRdb table lists in-frame clones only, not all of them. This table has roughly 330,000 clones, roughly 86% appearing once. Material: PBMCs or T cells enriched from blood (not recorded which). These receptor sequences come from a woman under 40 who had recovered from COVID-19. CDR3s include the opening cysteine and the closing phenylalanine or tryptophan. The D gene is left open where the match is weak. The size entry is marked missing in some rows and otherwise reads once, few, many or a size class.

>TRBD2|-|TRBV19|TRBJ2-1
CASSIPGLKNEQFF
TGTGCCAGTAGTATACCGGGACTAAAGAATGAGCAGTTCTTC
>TRBD1|-|TRBV12-5|TRBJ1-4
CASANWTGAWKKLFF
TGTGCTAGTGCCAACTGGACAGGGGCATGGAAAAAACTGTTTTTT
>-|-|TRBV28|TRBJ1-5
CASSHRTVPQHF
TGTGCCAGCAGTCACCGGACAGTCCCCCAGCATTTT
>TRBD1|-|TRBV4-1|TRBJ2-7
CASSQDQTGAYEQYF
TGCGCCAGCAGCCAAGATCAGACAGGGGCCTACGAGCAGTACTTC
>-|-|TRBV6-5|TRBJ2-7
CASSYPASGEQYF
TGTGCCAGCAGTTACCCGGCCTCGGGGGAGCAGTACTTC
>-|many|TRBV4-3|TRBJ2-6
CASSQGAGGTGANVLTF
TGCGCCAGCAGCCAAGGGGCCGGGGGAACTGGGGCCAACGTCCTGACTTTC
>-|-|TRBV6-5|TRBJ2-1
CASSPGSYNEQFF
TGTGCCAGCAGTCCCGGCTCCTACAATGAGCAGTTCTTC
>TRBD2|few|TRBV7-8|TRBJ2-1
CASSLATSGGALEQFF
TGTGCCAGCAGCTTAGCGACTAGCGGGGGGGCCTTAGAGCAGTTCTTC
>-|-|TRBV29-1|TRBJ1-2
CSVGLFNYGYTF
TGCAGCGTGGGACTTTTTAACTATGGCTACACCTTC
>-|-|TRBV19|TRBJ1-5
CASSRVQGRDQPQHF
TGTGCCAGTAGTCGCGTTCAGGGGAGGGATCAGCCCCAGCATTTT
>TRBD1|-|TRBV7-6|TRBJ1-5
CASSRVTGENQPQHF
TGTGCCAGCAGCCGTGTGACAGGGGAAAATCAGCCCCAGCATTTT
>TRBD1|-|TRBV10-3|TRBJ1-6
CAISDLGQGRNNSPLHF
TGTGCCATCAGTGATTTGGGACAGGGACGCAATAATTCACCCCTCCACTTT
>TRBD1|-|TRBV2|TRBJ1-5
CASTGQGMSNQPQHF
TGTGCCAGCACCGGACAGGGGATGAGCAATCAGCCCCAGCATTTT
>-|few|TRBV12-2|TRBJ1-5
CASRLGKGGDQPQHF
TGTGCAAGTCGCTTGGGAAAAGGGGGCGATCAGCCCCAGCATTTT
>-|-|TRBV4-2|TRBJ2-3
CASSETSTDTQYF
TGTGCCAGCAGCGAAACTAGCACAGATACGCAGTATTTT
>TRBD1|-|TRBV7-8|TRBJ2-1
CASIRGQGDLFEGNEQFF
TGTGCCAGCATCCGGGGTCAGGGGGACCTCTTCGAGGGAAATGAGCAGTTCTTC
>TRBD2|once|TRBV5-4|TRBJ2-3
CASSPGTSGGDTQYF
TGTGCCAGCAGCCCCGGGACTAGCGGGGGGGATACGCAGTATTTT
>-|-|TRBV5-6|TRBJ1-2
CASSLGRGFPNYGYTF
TGTGCCAGCAGCTTGGGCAGGGGTTTCCCTAACTATGGCTACACCTTC
>TRBD1|-|TRBV18|TRBJ1-1
CASSRSGNTGGELAFF
TGTGCCAGCTCACGATCCGGGAACACAGGGGGCGAATTGGCTTTCTTT
>TRBD2|-|TRBV10-3|TRBJ2-1
CAMGGRDEQFF
TGTGCCATGGGAGGGAGGGATGAGCAGTTCTTC
>-|-|TRBV5-1|TRBJ2-4
CASSLDGQGGNIQYF
TGCGCCAGCAGCTTGGATGGACAGGGAGGGAACATTCAGTACTTC
>-|-|TRBV6-1|TRBJ1-2
CASSEARQRRRYGYTF
TGTGCCAGCAGTGAAGCGAGGCAGCGACGACGGTATGGCTACACCTTC
>TRBD1|-|TRBV10-3|TRBJ1-2
CAISRDRGQYGYTF
TGTGCCATCAGCCGGGACAGGGGACAATATGGCTACACCTTC
>TRBD1|-|TRBV10-3|TRBJ2-7
CAISPGQGGTYEQYF
TGTGCCATCAGCCCGGGACAGGGGGGCACCTACGAGCAGTACTTC
>-|-|TRBV29-1|TRBJ1-2
CSVVTGANYGYTF
TGCAGCGTTGTAACAGGAGCTAACTATGGCTACACCTTC
>TRBD2|-|TRBV19|TRBJ2-3
CASSMGGNTQYF
TGTGCCAGTAGTATGGGAGGGAATACGCAGTATTTT
>TRBD1|-|TRBV27|TRBJ1-5
CASSDLRTGLSQPQHF
TGTGCCAGCAGTGACCTTCGGACAGGGCTGAGTCAGCCCCAGCATTTT
>-|-|TRBV6-5|TRBJ1-2
CASSYNNYGYTF
TGTGCCAGCAGTTATAATAACTATGGCTACACCTTC
>-|-|TRBV4-1|TRBJ2-5
CASSNSGETQYF
TGCGCCAGCAGCAACTCAGGAGAGACCCAGTACTTC
>-|-|TRBV4-1|TRBJ1-2
CASSQDMTSLAYGYTF
TGCGCCAGCAGCCAAGATATGACCTCATTAGCCTATGGCTACACCTTC
>TRBD1|-|TRBV6-2/TRBV6-3|TRBJ1-5
CASTPGQALSNQPQHF
TGTGCCAGCACCCCGGGACAGGCCTTAAGCAATCAGCCCCAGCATTTT
>-|-|TRBV12-3/TRBV12-4|TRBJ1-1
CASSLLGDEAFF
TGTGCCAGCAGTTTGTTGGGCGATGAAGCTTTCTTT
>-|-|TRBV3-1/TRBV3-2|TRBJ1-5
CASSLGRGQPQHF
TGTGCCAGCAGCCTGGGGCGGGGTCAGCCCCAGCATTTT
>TRBD1|-|TRBV6-5|TRBJ1-1
CASLTGWGTEAFF
TGTGCCAGCTTGACAGGGTGGGGTACTGAAGCTTTCTTT
>TRBD2|few|TRBV5-1|TRBJ2-1
CASSDPRGGVGDEQFF
TGCGCCAGCAGCGACCCCCGGGGGGGGGTTGGGGATGAGCAGTTCTTC
>-|few|TRBV27|TRBJ2-7
CASSGGQDEQYF
TGTGCCAGCAGTGGGGGCCAGGACGAGCAGTACTTC
>-|-|TRBV25-1|TRBJ1-2
CASSPRGGGINYGYTF
TGTGCCAGCAGTCCTAGGGGGGGTGGAATTAACTATGGCTACACCTTC
>TRBD1|-|TRBV12-3/TRBV12-4|TRBJ1-1
CASRGQGLTEAFF
TGTGCCAGCAGAGGACAGGGTTTAACTGAAGCTTTCTTT
>-|once|TRBV7-2|TRBJ1-1
CASSRGPGPLRDTEAFF
TGTGCCAGCAGCCGCGGCCCGGGTCCTCTGAGGGACACTGAAGCTTTCTTT
>-|-|TRBV5-5|TRBJ1-5
CASSLGWGGWNQPQHF
TGTGCCAGCAGCTTGGGCTGGGGGGGCTGGAATCAGCCCCAGCATTTT
>-|-|TRBV7-9|TRBJ2-7
CASSPFGSSTSLYF
-
>-|-|TRBV28|TRBJ1-2
CASNGVDSSYGYTF
TGTGCCAGCAACGGGGTAGATTCTAGCTATGGCTACACCTTC